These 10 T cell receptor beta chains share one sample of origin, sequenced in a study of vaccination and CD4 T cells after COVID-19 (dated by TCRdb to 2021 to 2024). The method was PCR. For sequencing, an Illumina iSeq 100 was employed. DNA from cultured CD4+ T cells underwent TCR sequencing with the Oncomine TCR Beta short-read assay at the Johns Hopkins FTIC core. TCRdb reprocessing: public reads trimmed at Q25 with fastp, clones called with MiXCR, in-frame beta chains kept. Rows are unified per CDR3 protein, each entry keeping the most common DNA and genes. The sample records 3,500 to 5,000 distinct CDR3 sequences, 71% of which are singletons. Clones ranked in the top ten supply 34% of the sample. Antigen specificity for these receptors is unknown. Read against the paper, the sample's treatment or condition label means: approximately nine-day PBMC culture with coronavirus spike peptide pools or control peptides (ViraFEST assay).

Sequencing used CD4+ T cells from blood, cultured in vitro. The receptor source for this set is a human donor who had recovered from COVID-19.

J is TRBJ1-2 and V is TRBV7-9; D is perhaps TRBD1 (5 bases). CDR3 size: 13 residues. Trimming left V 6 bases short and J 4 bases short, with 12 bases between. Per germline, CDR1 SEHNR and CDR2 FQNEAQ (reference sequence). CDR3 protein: CASSTTGRYGYTF. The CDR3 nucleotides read TGTGCCAGCAGTACCACAGGCCGCTATGGCTACACCTTC.

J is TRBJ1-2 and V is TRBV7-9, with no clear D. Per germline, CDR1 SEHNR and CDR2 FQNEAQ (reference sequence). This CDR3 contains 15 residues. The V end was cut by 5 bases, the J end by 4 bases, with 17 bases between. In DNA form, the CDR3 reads TGTGCCAGCAGCCGTGCGGAGGCCCCTGGCTATGGCTACACCTTC. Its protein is CASSRAEAPGYGYTF.

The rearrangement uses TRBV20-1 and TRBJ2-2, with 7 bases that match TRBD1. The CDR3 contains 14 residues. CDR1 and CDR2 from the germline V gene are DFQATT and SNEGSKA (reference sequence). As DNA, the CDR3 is TGCAGCGTAACCCGGGACAGTCTAACCGGGGAGCTGTTTTTT. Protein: CSVTRDSLTGELFF.

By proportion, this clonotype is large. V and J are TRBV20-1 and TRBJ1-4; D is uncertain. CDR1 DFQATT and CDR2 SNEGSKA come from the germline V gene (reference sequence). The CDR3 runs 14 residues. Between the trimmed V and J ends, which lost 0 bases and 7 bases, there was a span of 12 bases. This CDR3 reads CSARDGGAAEKLFF. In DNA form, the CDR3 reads TGCAGTGCTAGAGATGGCGGAGCGGCTGAAAAACTGTTTTTT.

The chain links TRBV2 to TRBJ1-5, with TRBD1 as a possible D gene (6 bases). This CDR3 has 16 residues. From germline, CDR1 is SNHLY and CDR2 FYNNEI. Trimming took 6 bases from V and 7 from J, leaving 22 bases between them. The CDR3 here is CASRPPMGGALQPQHF. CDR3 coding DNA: TGTGCCAGCAGACCCCCGATGGGGGGGGCGTTACAGCCCCAGCATTTT.

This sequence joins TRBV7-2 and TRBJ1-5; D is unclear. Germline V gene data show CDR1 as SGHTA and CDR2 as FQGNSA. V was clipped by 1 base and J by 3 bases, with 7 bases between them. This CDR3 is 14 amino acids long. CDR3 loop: CASSLERTNQPQHF. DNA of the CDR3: TGTGCCAGCAGCTTAGAACGTACCAATCAGCCCCAGCATTTT.

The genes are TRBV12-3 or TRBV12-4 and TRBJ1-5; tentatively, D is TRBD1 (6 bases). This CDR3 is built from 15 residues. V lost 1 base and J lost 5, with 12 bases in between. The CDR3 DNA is TGTGCCAGCAGTTTAGGATGGGACAATGATCAGCCCCAGCATTTT. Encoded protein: CASSLGWDNDQPQHF.

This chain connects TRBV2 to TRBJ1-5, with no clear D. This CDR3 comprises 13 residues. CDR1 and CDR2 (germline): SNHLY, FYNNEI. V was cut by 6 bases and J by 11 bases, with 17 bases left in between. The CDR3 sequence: CASRPRRLKAQHF. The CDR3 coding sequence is TGTGCCAGCAGGCCACGGAGACTGAAAGCCCAGCATTTT. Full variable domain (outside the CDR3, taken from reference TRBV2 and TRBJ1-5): EPEVTQTPSHQVTQMGQEVILRCVPISNHLYFYWYRQILGQKVEFLVSFYNNEISEKSEIFDDQFSVERPDGSNFTLKIRSTKLEDSAMYFCASRPRRLKAQHFGDGTRLSIL.

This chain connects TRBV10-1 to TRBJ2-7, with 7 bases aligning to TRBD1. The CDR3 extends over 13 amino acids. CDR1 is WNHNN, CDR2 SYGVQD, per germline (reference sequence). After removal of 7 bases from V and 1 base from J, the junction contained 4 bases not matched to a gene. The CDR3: CASNARGSYEQYF. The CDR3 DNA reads TGCGCCAGCAATGCCAGGGGGTCCTACGAGCAGTACTTC.

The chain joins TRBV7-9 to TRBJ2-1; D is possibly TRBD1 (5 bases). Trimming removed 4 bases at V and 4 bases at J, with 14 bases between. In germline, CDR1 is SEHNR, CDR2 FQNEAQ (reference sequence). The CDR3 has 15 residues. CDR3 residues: CASSSRGILYNEQFF. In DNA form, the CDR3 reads TGTGCCAGCAGCTCAAGGGGAATTTTATACAATGAGCAGTTCTTC.